A selection of T cell receptor beta chains follows, all from one sample in a study of shared clonotypes between healthy human individuals. Sequencing was performed with immunoSEQ multiplex PCR; in TCRdb, only in-frame clones are kept and a portion is missing. The sample has around 690,000 clones; less than 95% are singletons. Sample: memory CD8+ T cells from PBMCs. The receptors here all came from a man aged 18 to 30 in good health. Some clones in this sample may be carry-over from other donors' samples. CDR3s include the opening cysteine and the closing phenylalanine or tryptophan. A D gene is named only where the DNA matches it firmly. Clone size is shown for a subset of rows, as once, few, many or a class of expanded clone.

len: 15; v_gene: TRBV7-9; d_gene: TRBD2; j_gene: TRBJ2-1; abundance: -; CDR3nt: TGTGCCAGCAGCTTTATCACGGGAGGCGGCAATGAGCAGTTCTTC; CDR3aa: CASSFITGGGNEQFF
len: 13; v_gene: TRBV27; d_gene: -; j_gene: TRBJ2-1; abundance: once; CDR3nt: TGTGCCAGCAGTTTACCCACAGGGATTGAGCAGTTCTTC; CDR3aa: CASSLPTGIEQFF
len: 15; v_gene: TRBV7-3; d_gene: TRBD2; j_gene: TRBJ2-5; abundance: -; CDR3nt: TGTGCCAGCAGCTGGACTAGCGGGACACAAGAGACCCAGTACTTC; CDR3aa: CASSWTSGTQETQYF
len: 18; v_gene: TRBV4-1; d_gene: -; j_gene: TRBJ2-4; abundance: -; CDR3nt: TGCGCCAGCAGCCAGTTACCCGGGACGCCGCTAGTCGAAAACATTCAGTACTTC; CDR3aa: CASSQLPGTPLVENIQYF
len: 10; v_gene: TRBV20-1; d_gene: -; j_gene: TRBJ2-1; abundance: -; CDR3nt: TGCAGTGCCGGACTGCCCGTGCAGTTCTTC; CDR3aa: CSAGLPVQFF
len: 16; v_gene: TRBV5-1; d_gene: TRBD1; j_gene: TRBJ1-1; abundance: -; CDR3nt: TGCGCCAGCAGGGTTGGACAGGGTATTCGGTACACTGAAGCTTTCTTT; CDR3aa: CASRVGQGIRYTEAFF
len: 13; v_gene: TRBV9; d_gene: -; j_gene: TRBJ1-4; abundance: -; CDR3nt: TGTGCCAGCAGTCGAGGGGGGAGCGAAAAACTGTTTTTT; CDR3aa: CASSRGGSEKLFF
len: 17; v_gene: TRBV5-5; d_gene: TRBD2; j_gene: TRBJ2-7; abundance: once; CDR3nt: TGTGCCAGCAGCCCAGCAGCGGGAAGACGGGTTGGTTACGAGCAGTACTTC; CDR3aa: CASSPAAGRRVGYEQYF
len: 14; v_gene: TRBV6-5; d_gene: -; j_gene: TRBJ2-7; abundance: -; CDR3nt: TGTGCCAGCAGTAGGGTTTCAGGGGTCCACGAGCAGTACTTC; CDR3aa: CASSRVSGVHEQYF
len: 14; v_gene: TRBV14; d_gene: -; j_gene: TRBJ1-1; abundance: -; CDR3nt: TGTGCCAGCAGCCATTCCAGCTACAGGGTGAGAGCTTTCTTT; CDR3aa: CASSHSSYRVRAFF
len: 14; v_gene: TRBV4-3; d_gene: -; j_gene: TRBJ1-1; abundance: -; CDR3nt: TGCGCCAGCAGCCAAGAGTGGGTGAACACTGAAGCTTTCTTT; CDR3aa: CASSQEWVNTEAFF
len: 19; v_gene: TRBV12-5; d_gene: TRBD2; j_gene: TRBJ2-1; abundance: -; CDR3nt: TGTGCTAGTGGTTTGGTACCCGTATTTGGAAGCGGGAGAGGGGATGAGCAGTTCTTC; CDR3aa: CASGLVPVFGSGRGDEQFF
len: 17; v_gene: TRBV4-1; d_gene: TRBD2; j_gene: TRBJ2-1; abundance: -; CDR3nt: TGCGCCAGCAGCCAAGAAACTAGCGGTCCACCGATGAATGAGCAGTTCTTC; CDR3aa: CASSQETSGPPMNEQFF
len: 12; v_gene: TRBV13; d_gene: -; j_gene: TRBJ2-7; abundance: -; CDR3nt: TGTGCCAGCAGCGGGGACGTGTACGAGCAGTACTTC; CDR3aa: CASSGDVYEQYF
len: 17; v_gene: TRBV5-6; d_gene: TRBD1; j_gene: TRBJ2-3; abundance: -; CDR3nt: TGTGCCAGCAGCTTCACCTTGGGGCAGGGGGCTGGAGATACGCAGTATTTT; CDR3aa: CASSFTLGQGAGDTQYF
len: 16; v_gene: TRBV4-3; d_gene: -; j_gene: TRBJ1-3; abundance: -; CDR3nt: TGCGCCAGCAGCCAAAGTGACACAGGGTTGGGAAACACCATATATTTT; CDR3aa: CASSQSDTGLGNTIYF
len: 13; v_gene: TRBV7-9; d_gene: TRBD1; j_gene: TRBJ1-1; abundance: few; CDR3nt: TGTGCCAGCAGCCCAGACAGGGGCTCTGAAGCTTTCTTT; CDR3aa: CASSPDRGSEAFF
len: 17; v_gene: TRBV7-9; d_gene: -; j_gene: TRBJ2-2; abundance: -; CDR3nt: TGTGCCAGCAGCTTAAAGGGACCCCCGTCGGACACCGGGGAGCTGTTTTTT; CDR3aa: CASSLKGPPSDTGELFF
len: 12; v_gene: TRBV7-8; d_gene: -; j_gene: TRBJ2-7; abundance: -; CDR3nt: TGTGCCAGCAGCTTAGTTGCGGACGAGCAGTACTTC; CDR3aa: CASSLVADEQYF
len: 16; v_gene: TRBV11-2; d_gene: TRBD2; j_gene: TRBJ2-1; abundance: -; CDR3nt: TGTGCCAGCAGCTTAGTAGCGGGAGGAGGCTACAATGAGCAGTTCTTC; CDR3aa: CASSLVAGGGYNEQFF
len: 14; v_gene: TRBV28; d_gene: -; j_gene: TRBJ2-7; abundance: -; CDR3nt: TGTGCCAGCAGCCGGGACGCGGCCCTGTACGAGCAGTACTTC; CDR3aa: CASSRDAALYEQYF
len: 16; v_gene: TRBV7-3; d_gene: -; j_gene: TRBJ2-3; abundance: -; CDR3nt: TGTGCCAGCAGCTTAATTGGCGGCCACGGCACAGATACGCAGTATTTT; CDR3aa: CASSLIGGHGTDTQYF
len: 14; v_gene: TRBV28; d_gene: TRBD1; j_gene: TRBJ2-7; abundance: -; CDR3nt: TGTGCCAGCAGTTTGGTACAGGGGACCTACGAGCAGTACTTC; CDR3aa: CASSLVQGTYEQYF
len: 15; v_gene: TRBV30; d_gene: -; j_gene: TRBJ2-3; abundance: -; CDR3nt: TGTGCCTGGGCAGGCCGGAGCCCCTCGACAGATACGCAGTATTTT; CDR3aa: CAWAGRSPSTDTQYF
len: 15; v_gene: TRBV5-5; d_gene: -; j_gene: TRBJ2-2; abundance: -; CDR3nt: TGTGCCAGCAGCCTCACCGTGATAAAGACCGGGGAGCTGTTTTTT; CDR3aa: CASSLTVIKTGELFF
len: 14; v_gene: TRBV5-4; d_gene: TRBD2; j_gene: TRBJ2-3; abundance: -; CDR3nt: TGTGCCAGCAGCTTGGCTCTAGCGGGCGATACGCAGTATTTT; CDR3aa: CASSLALAGDTQYF
len: 15; v_gene: TRBV14; d_gene: TRBD1; j_gene: TRBJ2-3; abundance: -; CDR3nt: TGTGCCAGCAGCCTCTCGGACAGGGCCCCAGATACGCAGTATTTT; CDR3aa: CASSLSDRAPDTQYF
len: 16; v_gene: TRBV7-8; d_gene: TRBD2; j_gene: TRBJ2-1; abundance: once; CDR3nt: TGTGCCAGCAGCACACGGACTAGCGCAATCTACAATGAGCAGTTCTTC; CDR3aa: CASSTRTSAIYNEQFF
len: 13; v_gene: TRBV25-1; d_gene: -; j_gene: TRBJ2-5; abundance: -; CDR3nt: TGTGCCAGCCTTTCCGGGGAAGACGAGACCCAGTACTTC; CDR3aa: CASLSGEDETQYF
len: 12; v_gene: TRBV10-2; d_gene: TRBD1; j_gene: TRBJ2-5; abundance: -; CDR3nt: TGCGCCAGCTGGACAGGGAGTGGGACCCAGTACTTC; CDR3aa: CASWTGSGTQYF
len: 16; v_gene: TRBV28; d_gene: -; j_gene: TRBJ2-5; abundance: -; CDR3nt: TGTGCCAGCAGTTTAGTCGCAGGGAAGTACCAAGAGACCCAGTACTTC; CDR3aa: CASSLVAGKYQETQYF
len: 15; v_gene: TRBV11-2; d_gene: -; j_gene: TRBJ2-1; abundance: -; CDR3nt: TGTGCCAGCAGCCGCACCGTTAATCAGGGCAATGAGCAGTTCTTC; CDR3aa: CASSRTVNQGNEQFF
len: 16; v_gene: TRBV19; d_gene: TRBD2; j_gene: TRBJ2-1; abundance: -; CDR3nt: TGTGCCAGTAGTATATGGGGGGGACTGGATTACAGAGAGCAGTTCTTC; CDR3aa: CASSIWGGLDYREQFF
len: 16; v_gene: TRBV7-6; d_gene: -; j_gene: TRBJ1-1; abundance: -; CDR3nt: TGTGCCAGCAGCCGACCCCCCCTAACAGGGTTGACTGAAGCTTTCTTT; CDR3aa: CASSRPPLTGLTEAFF
len: 17; v_gene: TRBV4-3; d_gene: -; j_gene: TRBJ1-2; abundance: -; CDR3nt: TGCGCCAGCAGCCACATCCCCCTTAGGTTATACAACTATGGCTACACCTTC; CDR3aa: CASSHIPLRLYNYGYTF
len: 15; v_gene: TRBV5-3; d_gene: TRBD1; j_gene: TRBJ2-5; abundance: -; CDR3nt: TGTGCCAGAAGCCTCCGGGACAGGGGGCAAGAGACCCAGTACTTC; CDR3aa: CARSLRDRGQETQYF
len: 15; v_gene: TRBV2; d_gene: TRBD1; j_gene: TRBJ2-7; abundance: -; CDR3nt: TGTGCCAGCAGAAGTACCGGGACAGGGGTGTACGAGCAGTACTTC; CDR3aa: CASRSTGTGVYEQYF
len: 17; v_gene: TRBV28; d_gene: TRBD2; j_gene: TRBJ2-1; abundance: -; CDR3nt: TGTGCCAGCAGTCGTACACCACTAGCGGGAGGGTTCAATGAGCAGTTCTTC; CDR3aa: CASSRTPLAGGFNEQFF
len: 15; v_gene: TRBV19; d_gene: -; j_gene: TRBJ1-4; abundance: -; CDR3nt: TGTGCCAGTAGTATGGAGGGTGCAACTAATGAAAAACTGTTTTTT; CDR3aa: CASSMEGATNEKLFF
len: 18; v_gene: TRBV4-3; d_gene: TRBD2; j_gene: TRBJ2-1; abundance: -; CDR3nt: TGCGCCAGCAGCCAAGGGACGGGACTAGCGGGAGGTGGGGATGAGCAGTTCTTC; CDR3aa: CASSQGTGLAGGGDEQFF